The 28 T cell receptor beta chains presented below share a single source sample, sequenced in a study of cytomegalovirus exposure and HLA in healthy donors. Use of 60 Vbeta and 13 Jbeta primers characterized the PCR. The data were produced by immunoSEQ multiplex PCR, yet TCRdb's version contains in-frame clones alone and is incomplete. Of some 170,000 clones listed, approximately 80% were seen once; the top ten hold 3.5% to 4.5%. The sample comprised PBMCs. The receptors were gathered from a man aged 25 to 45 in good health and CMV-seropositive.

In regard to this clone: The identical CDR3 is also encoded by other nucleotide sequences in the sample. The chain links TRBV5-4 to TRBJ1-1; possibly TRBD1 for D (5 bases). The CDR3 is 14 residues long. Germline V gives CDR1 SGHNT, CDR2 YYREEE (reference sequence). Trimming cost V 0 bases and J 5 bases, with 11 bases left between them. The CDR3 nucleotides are TGTGCCAGCAGCTTGGCGGGGGGGAGGACTGAAGCTTTCTTT. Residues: CASSLAGGRTEAFF.

The CDR3 spells CASSFFRGYEQYF. CDR3 DNA sequence: TGTGCCAGCAGCTTCTTTAGGGGCTACGAGCAGTACTTC. This sequence joins TRBV7-3 and TRBJ2-7; D may be TRBD1 (5 bases). V was cut by 3 bases and J by 3 bases, with 9 bases left in between. Germline V CDR1 and CDR2: SGHTA, FQGTGA. The CDR3 is made up of 13 amino acids.

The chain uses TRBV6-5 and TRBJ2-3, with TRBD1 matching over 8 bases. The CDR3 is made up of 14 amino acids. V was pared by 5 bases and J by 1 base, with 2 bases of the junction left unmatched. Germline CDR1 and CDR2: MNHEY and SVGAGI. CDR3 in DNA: TGTGCCAGCAGTACGGGACAGGGCACAGATACGCAGTATTTT. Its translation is CASSTGQGTDTQYF.

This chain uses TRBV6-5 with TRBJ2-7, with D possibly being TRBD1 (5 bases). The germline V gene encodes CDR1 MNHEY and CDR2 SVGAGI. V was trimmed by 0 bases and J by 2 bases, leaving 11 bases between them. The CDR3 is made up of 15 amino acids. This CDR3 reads CASSYSPDSPYEQYF. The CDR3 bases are TGTGCCAGCAGTTACTCCCCCGACAGCCCCTACGAGCAGTACTTC.

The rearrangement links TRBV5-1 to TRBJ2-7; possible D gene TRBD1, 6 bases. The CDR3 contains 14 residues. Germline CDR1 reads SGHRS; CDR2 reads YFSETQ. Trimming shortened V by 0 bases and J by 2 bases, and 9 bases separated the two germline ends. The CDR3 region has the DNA TGCGCCAGCAGCTTGGCGCAGGGGACCTACGAGCAGTACTTC. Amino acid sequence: CASSLAQGTYEQYF.

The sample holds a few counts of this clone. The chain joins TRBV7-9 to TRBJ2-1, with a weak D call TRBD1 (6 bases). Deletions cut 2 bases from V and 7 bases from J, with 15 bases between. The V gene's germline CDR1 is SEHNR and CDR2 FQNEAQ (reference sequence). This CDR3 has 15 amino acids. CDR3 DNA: TGTGCCAGCAGCTTACAACAGGGCTATGGAAATGAGCAGTTCTTC. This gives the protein CASSLQQGYGNEQFF.

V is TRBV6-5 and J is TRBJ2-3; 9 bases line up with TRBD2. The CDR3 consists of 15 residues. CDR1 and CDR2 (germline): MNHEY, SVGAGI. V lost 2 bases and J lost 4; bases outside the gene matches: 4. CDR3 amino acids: CASSYGRGGSDTQYF. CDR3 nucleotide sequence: TGTGCCAGCAGTTACGGGCGGGGGGGCTCAGATACGCAGTATTTT.

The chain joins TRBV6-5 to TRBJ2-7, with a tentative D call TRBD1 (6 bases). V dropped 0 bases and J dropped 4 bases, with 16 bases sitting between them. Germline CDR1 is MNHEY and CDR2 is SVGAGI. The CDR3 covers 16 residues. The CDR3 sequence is CASSYSWDTPAYEQYF. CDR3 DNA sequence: TGTGCCAGCAGTTACTCCTGGGACACCCCCGCTTACGAGCAGTACTTC.

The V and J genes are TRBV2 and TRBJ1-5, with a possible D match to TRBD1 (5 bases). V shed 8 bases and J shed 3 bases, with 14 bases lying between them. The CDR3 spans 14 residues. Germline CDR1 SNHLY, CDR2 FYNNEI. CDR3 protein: CASLGGRDNQPQHF. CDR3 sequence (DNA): TGTGCCAGCTTGGGGGGACGGGACAATCAGCCCCAGCATTTT. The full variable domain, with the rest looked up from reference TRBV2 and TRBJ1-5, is EPEVTQTPSHQVTQMGQEVILRCVPISNHLYFYWYRQILGQKVEFLVSFYNNEISEKSEIFDDQFSVERPDGSNFTLKIRSTKLEDSAMYFCASLGGRDNQPQHFGDGTRLSIL.

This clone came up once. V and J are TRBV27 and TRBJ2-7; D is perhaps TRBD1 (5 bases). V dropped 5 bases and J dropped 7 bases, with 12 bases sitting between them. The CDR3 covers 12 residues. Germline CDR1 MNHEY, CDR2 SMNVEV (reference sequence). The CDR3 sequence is CASSPRGGEQYF. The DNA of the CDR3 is TGTGCCAGCAGTCCTAGGGGTGGTGAGCAGTACTTC.

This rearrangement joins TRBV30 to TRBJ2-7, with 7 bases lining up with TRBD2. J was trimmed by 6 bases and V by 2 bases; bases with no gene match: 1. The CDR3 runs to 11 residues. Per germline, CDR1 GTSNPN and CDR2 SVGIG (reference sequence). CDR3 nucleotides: TGTGCCTGGAGTATAGCGGGCGAGCAGTACTTC. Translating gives CAWSIAGEQYF.

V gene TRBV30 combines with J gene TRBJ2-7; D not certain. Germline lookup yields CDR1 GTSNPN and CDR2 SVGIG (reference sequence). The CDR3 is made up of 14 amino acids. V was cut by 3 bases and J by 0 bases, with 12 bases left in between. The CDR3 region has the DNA TGTGCCTGGAGGTTCTACGGTAGCTCCTACGAGCAGTACTTC. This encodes CAWRFYGSSYEQYF.

CDR3 amino acids: CASRSRGQGPEQYF. CDR3 nucleotides: TGTGCCAGCAGAAGCCGGGGACAGGGGCCCGAGCAGTACTTC. This chain links TRBV6-1 with TRBJ2-5, with TRBD1 matching 10 bases. The J call is doubtful: the DNA matches TRBJ2-7 better. The CDR3 consists of 14 residues. Per germline, CDR1 MNHNS and CDR2 SASEGT.

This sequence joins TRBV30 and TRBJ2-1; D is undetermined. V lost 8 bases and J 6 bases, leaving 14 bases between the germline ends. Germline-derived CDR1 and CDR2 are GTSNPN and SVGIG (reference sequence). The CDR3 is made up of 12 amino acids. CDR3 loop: CALGIFFNEQFF. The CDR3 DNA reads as TGTGCCCTAGGTATCTTCTTCAATGAGCAGTTCTTC.

Here the CDR3 reads CASSVDRRLNTGELFF. The CDR3 DNA reads TGCGCCAGCAGCGTCGACAGGCGACTAAACACCGGGGAGCTGTTTTTT. V and J are TRBV5-1 and TRBJ2-2; TRBD1 is a possible D gene (6 bases). The V and J ends lost 4 bases and 2 bases respectively, with 15 bases between them. CDR1 is SGHRS, CDR2 YFSETQ, per germline. CDR3 length: 16 residues.

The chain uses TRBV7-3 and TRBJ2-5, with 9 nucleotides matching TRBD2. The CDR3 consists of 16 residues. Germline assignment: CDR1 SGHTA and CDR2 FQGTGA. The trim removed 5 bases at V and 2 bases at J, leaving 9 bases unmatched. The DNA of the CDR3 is TGTGCCAGCAGCCTTCACCCCACTAGCGGGCAAGAGACCCAGTACTTC. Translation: CASSLHPTSGQETQYF.

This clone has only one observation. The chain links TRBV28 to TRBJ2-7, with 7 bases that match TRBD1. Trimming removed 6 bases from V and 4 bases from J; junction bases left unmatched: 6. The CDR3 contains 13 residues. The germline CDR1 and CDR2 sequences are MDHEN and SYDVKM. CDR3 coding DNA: TGTGCCAGCAGACCGGGACAGACATACGAGCAGTACTTC. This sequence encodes CASRPGQTYEQYF.

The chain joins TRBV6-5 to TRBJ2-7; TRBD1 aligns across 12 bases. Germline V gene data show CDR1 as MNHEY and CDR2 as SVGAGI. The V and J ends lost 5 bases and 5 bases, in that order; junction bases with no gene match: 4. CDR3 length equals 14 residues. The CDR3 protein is CASSGGQGADEQYF. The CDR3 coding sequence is TGTGCCAGCAGTGGGGGACAGGGGGCCGACGAGCAGTACTTC.

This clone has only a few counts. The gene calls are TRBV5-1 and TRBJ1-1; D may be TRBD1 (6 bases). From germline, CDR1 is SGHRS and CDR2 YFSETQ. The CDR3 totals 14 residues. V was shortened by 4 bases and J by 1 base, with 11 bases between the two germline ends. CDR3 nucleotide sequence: TGCGCCAGCAGCCCACAGGGTTCGAACACTGAAGCTTTCTTT. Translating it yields CASSPQGSNTEAFF.

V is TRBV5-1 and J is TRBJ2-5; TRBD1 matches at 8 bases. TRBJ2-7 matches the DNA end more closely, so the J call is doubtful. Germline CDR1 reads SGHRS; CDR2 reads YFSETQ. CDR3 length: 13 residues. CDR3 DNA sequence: TGCGCCAGCAGCTCCAGGGGGCGCCACGAGCAGTACTTC. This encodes CASSSRGRHEQYF.

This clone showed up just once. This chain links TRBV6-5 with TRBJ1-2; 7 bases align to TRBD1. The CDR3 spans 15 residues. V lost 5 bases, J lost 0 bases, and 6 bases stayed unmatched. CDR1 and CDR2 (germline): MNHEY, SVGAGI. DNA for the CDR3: TGTGCCAGCAGTCACAGGGACAGAACTAACTATGGCTACACCTTC. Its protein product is CASSHRDRTNYGYTF.

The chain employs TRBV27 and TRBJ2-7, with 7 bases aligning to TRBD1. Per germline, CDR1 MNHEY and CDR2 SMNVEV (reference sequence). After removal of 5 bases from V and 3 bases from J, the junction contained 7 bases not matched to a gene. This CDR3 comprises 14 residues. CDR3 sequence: CASSPSGQDYEQYF. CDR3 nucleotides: TGTGCCAGCAGTCCGTCCGGACAGGACTACGAGCAGTACTTC.

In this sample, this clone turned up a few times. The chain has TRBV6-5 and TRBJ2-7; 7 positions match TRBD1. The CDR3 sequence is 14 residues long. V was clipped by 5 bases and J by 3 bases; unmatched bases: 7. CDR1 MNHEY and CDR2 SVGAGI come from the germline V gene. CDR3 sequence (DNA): TGTGCCAGCAGTAAACAGGGGATAAGCTACGAGCAGTACTTC. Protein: CASSKQGISYEQYF.

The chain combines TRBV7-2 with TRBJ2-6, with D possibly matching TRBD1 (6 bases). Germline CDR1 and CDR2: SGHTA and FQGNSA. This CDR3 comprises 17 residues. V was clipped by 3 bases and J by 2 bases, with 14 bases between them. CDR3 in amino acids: CASSFEQGSPGANVLTF. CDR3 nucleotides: TGTGCCAGCAGCTTCGAACAGGGTTCGCCTGGGGCCAACGTCCTGACTTTC.

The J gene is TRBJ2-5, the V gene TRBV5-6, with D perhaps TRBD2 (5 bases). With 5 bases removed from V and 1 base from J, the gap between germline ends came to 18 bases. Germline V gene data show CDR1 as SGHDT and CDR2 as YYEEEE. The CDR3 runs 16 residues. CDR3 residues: CASRLAGYAFQETQYF. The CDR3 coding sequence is TGTGCCAGCAGGCTAGCAGGATACGCGTTCCAAGAGACCCAGTACTTC. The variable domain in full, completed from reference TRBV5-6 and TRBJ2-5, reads DAGVTQSPTHLIKTRGQQVTLRCSPKSGHDTVSWYQQALGQGPQFIFQYYEEEERQRGNFPDRFSGHQFPNYSSELNVNALLLGDSALYLCASRLAGYAFQETQYFGPGTRLLVL.

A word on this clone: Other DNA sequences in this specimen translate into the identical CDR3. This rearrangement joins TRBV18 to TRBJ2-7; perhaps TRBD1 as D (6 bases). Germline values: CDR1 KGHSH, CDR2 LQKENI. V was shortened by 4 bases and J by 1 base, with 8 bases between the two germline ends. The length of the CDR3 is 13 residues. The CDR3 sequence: CASSQGQSYEQYF. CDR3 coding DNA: TGTGCCAGCTCACAGGGACAATCCTACGAGCAGTACTTC.

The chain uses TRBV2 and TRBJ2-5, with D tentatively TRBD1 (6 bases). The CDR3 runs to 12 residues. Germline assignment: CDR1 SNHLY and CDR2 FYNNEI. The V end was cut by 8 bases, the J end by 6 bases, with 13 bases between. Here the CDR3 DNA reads TGTGCCAGCGATACAGGGACGCAGACCCAGTACTTC. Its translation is CASDTGTQTQYF.

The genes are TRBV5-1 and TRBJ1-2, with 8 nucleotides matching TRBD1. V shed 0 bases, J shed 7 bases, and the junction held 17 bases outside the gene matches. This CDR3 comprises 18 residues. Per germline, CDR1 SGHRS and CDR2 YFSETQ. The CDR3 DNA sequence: TGCGCCAGCAGCTTGGGGACCCAGGGGGCGCCCGCTTTAGGTGGCTACACCTTC. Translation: CASSLGTQGAPALGGYTF.